These T cell receptor beta chains were read from a single sample in a study of CD8 T cells in ankylosing spondylitis. TCRdb reprocessed the 5' RACE reads via MiXCR and lists one record per CDR3 protein. This sample has more than 95,000 distinct CDR3 sequences; roughly 8.3% occur once, and the top ten carry approximately 9.7%. Sequenced: blood, either unsorted or a sorted T cell fraction (not recorded which). The receptors here all came from a male donor with ankylosing spondylitis or in good health (not recorded which). CDR3s include the opening cysteine and the closing phenylalanine or tryptophan. D genes are given only for firm matches. For some rows the clone size is stated as once, few or many, or as a class when expanded; others skip it.

J gene: TRBJ2-1
D gene: .
V gene: TRBV5-1
clone size: many
CDR3 length: 11
CDR3 DNA: TGCGCCAGCAGCTTGAGTAGTGAGCAGTTCTTC
CDR3 protein: CASSLSSEQFF

J gene: TRBJ2-1
D gene: .
V gene: TRBV7-6
clone size: many
CDR3 length: 13
CDR3 DNA: TGTGCCAGCAGCTCCGGGCCAAACAATGAGCAGTTCTTC
CDR3 protein: CASSSGPNNEQFF

J gene: TRBJ1-1
D gene: .
V gene: TRBV9
clone size: many
CDR3 length: 15
CDR3 DNA: TGTGCCAGCAGCTCTAGGCCAGGGTGGAGCACTGAAGCTTTCTTT
CDR3 protein: CASSSRPGWSTEAFF

J gene: TRBJ2-2
D gene: .
V gene: TRBV5-1
clone size: few
CDR3 length: 15
CDR3 DNA: TGCGCCAGCAGCTTGGATGTAGGGAGCTTGTGGGAGCTGTTTTTT
CDR3 protein: CASSLDVGSLWELFF

J gene: TRBJ2-2
D gene: .
V gene: TRBV6-2/TRBV6-3
clone size: many
CDR3 length: 15
CDR3 DNA: TGTGCCAGCAGACCCACCAACGCGAACACCGGGGAGCTGTTTTTT
CDR3 protein: CASRPTNANTGELFF

J gene: TRBJ1-2
D gene: .
V gene: TRBV15
clone size: many
CDR3 length: 14
CDR3 DNA: TGTGCCACCAGCAGAGGAGGATTTAACTATGGCTACACCTTC
CDR3 protein: CATSRGGFNYGYTF

J gene: TRBJ2-7
D gene: .
V gene: TRBV18
clone size: many
CDR3 length: 14
CDR3 DNA: TGTGCCAGCTCACCCGCATCTACTTTCAACGAGCAGTACTTC
CDR3 protein: CASSPASTFNEQYF

J gene: TRBJ2-7
D gene: TRBD1
V gene: TRBV7-8
clone size: many
CDR3 length: 16
CDR3 DNA: TGTGCCAGCAGCGCCACAAGGACAGGCGGGTCCTACGAGCAGTACTTC
CDR3 protein: CASSATRTGGSYEQYF

J gene: TRBJ2-7
D gene: .
V gene: TRBV7-1
clone size: .
CDR3 length: 13
CDR3 DNA: TGTGCCAGCAGCCGAGTCAACGGCTACGAGCAGTACTTC
CDR3 protein: CASSRVNGYEQYF

J gene: TRBJ2-3
D gene: TRBD2
V gene: TRBV6-1
clone size: many
CDR3 length: 15
CDR3 DNA: TGTGCCAGCAGCCGGACTAGCGGGGGCACAGATACGCAGTATTTT
CDR3 protein: CASSRTSGGTDTQYF

J gene: TRBJ1-1
D gene: .
V gene: TRBV12-3/TRBV12-4
clone size: many
CDR3 length: 11
CDR3 DNA: TGTGCCAGCAGCCCTGCCGGTGAAGCTTTCTTT
CDR3 protein: CASSPAGEAFF

J gene: TRBJ2-3
D gene: .
V gene: TRBV10-2
clone size: .
CDR3 length: 14
CDR3 DNA: TGCGCCAGCAGTGAAGACCGTAACACAGATACGCAGTATTTT
CDR3 protein: CASSEDRNTDTQYF

J gene: TRBJ2-1
D gene: .
V gene: TRBV2
clone size: many
CDR3 length: 13
CDR3 DNA: TGTGCCAGCACTGATACCCTCTACAATGAGCAGTTCTTC
CDR3 protein: CASTDTLYNEQFF

J gene: TRBJ2-3
D gene: TRBD1
V gene: TRBV29-1
clone size: many
CDR3 length: 14
CDR3 DNA: TGCAGCGTTGCTAGGACAGGGGGCCCAGATACGCAGTATTTT
CDR3 protein: CSVARTGGPDTQYF

J gene: TRBJ2-2
D gene: .
V gene: TRBV7-2
clone size: many
CDR3 length: 15
CDR3 DNA: TGTGCCAGCAGCTTCGCAGGGATTCTTGCCGGGGAGCTGTTTTTT
CDR3 protein: CASSFAGILAGELFF

J gene: TRBJ2-7
D gene: .
V gene: TRBV5-1
clone size: many
CDR3 length: 15
CDR3 DNA: TGCGCCAGCAGCTTCCAGAGGGGTAGCTCCTACGAGCAGTACTTC
CDR3 protein: CASSFQRGSSYEQYF

J gene: TRBJ2-1
D gene: .
V gene: TRBV6-5
clone size: .
CDR3 length: 14
CDR3 DNA: TGTGCCAGCAGTTACGGGGCCGGGTCGGATGAGCAGTTCTTC
CDR3 protein: CASSYGAGSDEQFF

J gene: TRBJ2-7
D gene: TRBD2
V gene: TRBV18
clone size: many
CDR3 length: 15
CDR3 DNA: TGTGCCAGCTCACAGGGACTAGCGGGAGACTACGAGCAGTACTTC
CDR3 protein: CASSQGLAGDYEQYF

J gene: TRBJ2-1
D gene: TRBD2
V gene: TRBV5-8
clone size: .
CDR3 length: 16
CDR3 DNA: TGTGCCAGCAGGGAGGCGGCGGGGGGACTAGCCCTCTCGGAGTTCTTC
CDR3 protein: CASREAAGGLALSEFF

J gene: TRBJ1-2
D gene: .
V gene: TRBV15
clone size: many
CDR3 length: 14
CDR3 DNA: TGTGCCACCAGCAGAGATTTTGCTAACTATGGCTACACCTTC
CDR3 protein: CATSRDFANYGYTF

J gene: TRBJ1-5
D gene: .
V gene: TRBV12-3/TRBV12-4
clone size: many
CDR3 length: 17
CDR3 DNA: TGTGCCAGCAGTTTAGCACCGCAGACCCATAGCAATCAGCCCCAGCATTTT
CDR3 protein: CASSLAPQTHSNQPQHF

J gene: TRBJ2-3
D gene: .
V gene: TRBV7-3
clone size: .
CDR3 length: 14
CDR3 DNA: TGTGCCAGCAGCTTAGTGGGGAGCACAGATACGCAGTATTTT
CDR3 protein: CASSLVGSTDTQYF

J gene: TRBJ1-2
D gene: TRBD1
V gene: TRBV6-5
clone size: many
CDR3 length: 17
CDR3 DNA: TGTGCCAGCAGTTACCCTTACCCTCGGGACAGGGGGCTTGGCTACACCTTC
CDR3 protein: CASSYPYPRDRGLGYTF

J gene: TRBJ1-5
D gene: .
V gene: TRBV3-1
clone size: many
CDR3 length: 14
CDR3 DNA: TGTGCCAGCAGCCAAGACCCGTCCGGTCAGCCCCAGCATTTT
CDR3 protein: CASSQDPSGQPQHF

J gene: TRBJ2-3
D gene: TRBD2
V gene: TRBV20-1
clone size: many
CDR3 length: 15
CDR3 DNA: TGCAGTGCTTTAAAAGGGCTAGCGGGAACAGATACGCAGTATTTT
CDR3 protein: CSALKGLAGTDTQYF

J gene: TRBJ1-2
D gene: .
V gene: TRBV10-3
clone size: many
CDR3 length: 13
CDR3 DNA: TGTGCCATCAGTGAGACGCCGCTCTATGGCTACACCTTC
CDR3 protein: CAISETPLYGYTF

J gene: TRBJ2-7
D gene: .
V gene: TRBV7-9
clone size: many
CDR3 length: 11
CDR3 DNA: TGTGCCACCCAGGGCTCGTACGAGCAGTACTTC
CDR3 protein: CATQGSYEQYF

J gene: TRBJ2-3
D gene: .
V gene: TRBV20-1
clone size: many
CDR3 length: 15
CDR3 DNA: TGCAGTGCAACCCTTCCGGCAAGAGGGACAGATACGCAGTATTTT
CDR3 protein: CSATLPARGTDTQYF

J gene: TRBJ2-3
D gene: .
V gene: TRBV6-5
clone size: many
CDR3 length: 15
CDR3 DNA: TGTGCCAGCAGTTACTCGACAGGGAGGGCAGATACGCAGTATTTT
CDR3 protein: CASSYSTGRADTQYF

J gene: TRBJ2-5
D gene: .
V gene: TRBV7-2
clone size: many
CDR3 length: 13
CDR3 DNA: TGTGCCAGCAGCTTACCCCGGAGGGAGACCCAGTACTTC
CDR3 protein: CASSLPRRETQYF

J gene: TRBJ2-7
D gene: .
V gene: TRBV29-1
clone size: many
CDR3 length: 12
CDR3 DNA: TGCAGCGTCGCCACAGGGTCGGAAGAGCAGTACTTC
CDR3 protein: CSVATGSEEQYF

J gene: TRBJ2-1
D gene: TRBD2
V gene: TRBV5-4
clone size: many
CDR3 length: 15
CDR3 DNA: TGTGCCAGCAGCTCCCCCCGGGACTACAGGAATGAGCAGTTCTTC
CDR3 protein: CASSSPRDYRNEQFF

J gene: TRBJ2-5
D gene: .
V gene: TRBV12-5
clone size: many
CDR3 length: 11
CDR3 DNA: TGTGCTAGCGGGACACAAGAGACCCAGTACTTC
CDR3 protein: CASGTQETQYF

J gene: TRBJ2-1
D gene: .
V gene: TRBV11-3
clone size: many
CDR3 length: 14
CDR3 DNA: TGTGCCAGCAGCAGCTGGACAGCTAAGAATGAGCAGTTCTTC
CDR3 protein: CASSSWTAKNEQFF

J gene: TRBJ2-1
D gene: TRBD2
V gene: TRBV3-1
clone size: many
CDR3 length: 15
CDR3 DNA: TGTGCCAGCAGCCTCAGCGGGAAAATAGAGAATGAGCAGTTCTTC
CDR3 protein: CASSLSGKIENEQFF

J gene: TRBJ2-2
D gene: .
V gene: TRBV24-1
clone size: .
CDR3 length: 12
CDR3 DNA: TGTGCCTCCCGGGCCCCCACCGGGGAGCTGTTTTTT
CDR3 protein: CASRAPTGELFF